Following are 25 T cell receptor beta chains from one sample sequenced in a study of blood T cell repertoires in COVID-19. Profiled with immunoSEQ multiplex PCR; TCRdb holds only in-frame clones, not every one. Here the sample spans 150,000 to 200,000 clones, roughly 90% being singletons. The specimen sequenced was peripheral blood. These receptors came from an older woman with COVID-19, enrolled during active disease.

This clone showed up just a few times. The chain links TRBV9 to TRBJ2-2; D is unclear. CDR1 and CDR2 (germline): SGDLS, YYNGEE. V was pared by 0 bases and J by 3 bases, with 9 bases between. The CDR3 is 15 amino acids. CDR3 nucleotide sequence: TGTGCCAGCAGCGTAGGCCCTCGGGACACCGGGGAGCTGTTTTTT. It specifies CASSVGPRDTGELFF. The whole variable domain, filled in from reference TRBV9 and TRBJ2-2, reads DSGVTQTPKHLITATGQRVTLRCSPRSGDLSVYWYQQSLDQGLQFLIQYYNGEERAKGNILERFSAQQFPDLHSELNLSSLELGDSALYFCASSVGPRDTGELFFGEGSRLTVL.

This clone was seen only once. CDR3 bases: TGTGCCACCAGTGATGTGTACGGAGGGAGTCAGCCCCAGCATTTT. Protein sequence: CATSDVYGGSQPQHF. The chain joins TRBV24-1 to TRBJ1-5, with D unclear. Germline lookup yields CDR1 KGHDR and CDR2 SFDVKD. The CDR3 is 15 amino acids. V was pared by 3 bases and J by 6 bases, with 14 bases between.

The CDR3 protein is CASSTRDRGYQPQHF. The CDR3 DNA sequence: TGTGCCAGCAGTACACGGGACAGGGGATATCAGCCCCAGCATTTT. This rearrangement joins TRBV28 to TRBJ1-5, with 10 bases aligning to TRBD1. The CDR3 length is 15 residues. Germline trimming cut 5 bases from V and 5 bases from J; bases unmatched to any gene: 6. CDR1 is MDHEN, CDR2 SYDVKM, per germline.

The rearrangement joins TRBV6-2 or TRBV6-3 to TRBJ1-5; possibly TRBD1 for D (5 bases). CDR1 and CDR2 from the germline V gene are MNHEY and SVGEGT. The CDR3 totals 14 residues. The V end was cut by 6 bases, the J end by 9 bases, with 18 bases between. As DNA, the CDR3 is TGTGCCAGCAGCCGCGGGGACGGCTCGGGGCCCCAGCATTTT. Translation: CASSRGDGSGPQHF.

The rearrangement uses TRBV18 and TRBJ2-7, with 8 bases fitting TRBD1. V lost 2 bases to trimming and J lost 3 bases; unmatched junction nucleotides: 6. Germline V lookup: CDR1 KGHSH, CDR2 LQKENI. CDR3 size: 15 residues. CDR3 in DNA: TGTGCCAGCTCACCATGGCAGGGGGCTGTCTACGAGCAGTACTTC. Encoded protein: CASSPWQGAVYEQYF. Full variable domain (missing parts from reference TRBV18 and TRBJ2-7): NAGVMQNPRHLVRRRGQEARLRCSPMKGHSHVYWYRQLPEEGLKFMVYLQKENIIDESGMPKERFSAEFPKEGPSILRIQQVVRGDSAAYFCASSPWQGAVYEQYFGPGTRLTVT.

V and J are TRBV9 and TRBJ2-3, with TRBD2 matching 7 bases. The germline V gene has CDR1 SGDLS and CDR2 YYNGEE. The CDR3 contains 17 residues. Losses at the gene ends were 4 bases for V and 0 bases for J; bases not matched to a gene: 11. The CDR3 region has the DNA TGTGCCAGCAGCCCATCCCGGCTAGCGGCAAGCACAGATACGCAGTATTTT. Translation gives CASSPSRLAASTDTQYF.

The chain links TRBV21-1 to TRBJ1-5. TRBV21-1 represents a pseudogene. The CDR3 is made up of 15 amino acids. The CDR3 coding sequence is TGTGCCAGCAGCAAAGTTTCCGGTTCGTGGCAGCCCCAGCATTTT. It specifies CASSKVSGSWQPQHF.

This clone was found a few times. The chain uses TRBV3-1 (or the pseudogene TRBV3-2) and TRBJ2-1; D might be TRBD2 (6 bases). The V end was cut by 6 bases, the J end by 0 bases, with 12 bases between. The germline V gene encodes CDR1 LGHDT and CDR2 YNNKEL (reference sequence). This CDR3 is built from 15 residues. This CDR3 reads CASSPDYNSYNEQFF. The CDR3, as DNA: TGTGCCAGCAGTCCGGACTACAACTCCTACAATGAGCAGTTCTTC.

The chain employs TRBV7-2 and TRBJ2-3; D is perhaps TRBD2 (5 bases). CDR3 length equals 16 residues. Germline CDR1 and CDR2: SGHTA and FQGNSA. Trimming took 7 bases from V and 0 from J, leaving 17 bases between them. In DNA, the CDR3 is TGTGCCAGCACCCCTCGCCATAGGACTAGCACAGATACGCAGTATTTT. This encodes CASTPRHRTSTDTQYF.

CDR3 protein: CASSSQGSGANVLTF. In DNA form, the CDR3 reads TGTGCCAGCAGCTCACAGGGGTCTGGGGCCAACGTCCTGACTTTC. The rearrangement joins TRBV5-6 to TRBJ2-6; the match to TRBD1 covers 7 bases. Trimming removed 3 bases from V and 1 base from J; junction bases left unmatched: 1. Germline loops: CDR1 SGHDT, CDR2 YYEEEE. The CDR3 consists of 15 residues.

The chain couples TRBV6-2 or TRBV6-3 to TRBJ2-2, with 9 bases fitting TRBD2. V gave up 4 bases and J gave up 8 bases; unmatched junction bases: 5. Germline V gives CDR1 MNHEY, CDR2 SVGEGT. The CDR3 is 14 amino acids. The CDR3 nucleotides are TGTGCCAGCAGTTCAGTAGCGGGAGCTGGGGAGCTGTTTTTT. Its translation: CASSSVAGAGELFF.

The chain recombines TRBV19 with TRBJ1-5; tentative D call: TRBD1 (6 bases). Germline values: CDR1 LNHDA, CDR2 SQIVND (reference sequence). V lost 2 bases, J lost 4 bases, and 12 bases lay in between. The CDR3 runs to 15 residues. CDR3 sequence: CASSITGQGNQPQHF. Written as DNA, the CDR3 is TGTGCCAGTAGTATAACCGGCCAGGGGAATCAGCCCCAGCATTTT.

This clone has a single count. The V gene is TRBV7-9, the J gene TRBJ1-1; 8 bases align to TRBD1. Germline loops: CDR1 SEHNR, CDR2 FQNEAQ (reference sequence). The CDR3 is 14 residues long. V lost 4 bases to trimming and J lost 7 bases; unmatched junction nucleotides: 8. Here the CDR3 reads CASSSTDRGIEAFF. As DNA, the CDR3 is TGTGCCAGCAGCTCAACCGACAGGGGCATTGAAGCTTTCTTT.

The chain combines TRBV27 with TRBJ1-2, with TRBD1 matching 7 bases. Germline trimming cut 4 bases from V and 2 bases from J; bases unmatched to any gene: 4. Germline V gene lookup returns CDR1 MNHEY and CDR2 SMNVEV (reference sequence). The CDR3 is 14 residues long. The CDR3, as DNA: TGTGCCAGCAGTTCCACAGGGGAAAACTATGGCTACACCTTC. Translated: CASSSTGENYGYTF.

V gene TRBV6-4 combines with J gene TRBJ2-1; 9 bases match TRBD2. CDR3 length: 15 amino acids. From germline, CDR1 is MRHNA and CDR2 SNTAGT. Germline trimming cut 5 bases from V and 8 bases from J; bases unmatched to any gene: 10. CDR3 DNA: TGTGCCAGCAGTCCCGGGACTAGCAGTACCCATGAGCAGTTCTTC. Its protein product is CASSPGTSSTHEQFF.

The chain employs TRBV9 and TRBJ1-1; TRBD1 aligns across 9 bases. The CDR3 is 15 residues long. Germline CDR1 SGDLS, CDR2 YYNGEE. The V and J ends lost 5 bases and 1 base, in that order; junction bases with no gene match: 6. The CDR3 is CASSEQGAGNTEAFF. CDR3 coding DNA: TGTGCCAGCAGTGAACAGGGGGCGGGGAACACTGAAGCTTTCTTT. Drawing the rest from reference TRBV9 and TRBJ1-1, the complete variable domain is DSGVTQTPKHLITATGQRVTLRCSPRSGDLSVYWYQQSLDQGLQFLIQYYNGEERAKGNILERFSAQQFPDLHSELNLSSLELGDSALYFCASSEQGAGNTEAFFGQGTRLTVV.

This clone was seen only a few times. The chain links TRBV4-1 to TRBJ2-1; 8 nucleotides match TRBD1. The V gene's germline CDR1 is MGHRA and CDR2 YSYEKL. The CDR3 runs to 16 residues. The ends lost 0 bases at V and 3 bases at J; junction bases unmatched: 4. The CDR3 here is CASSQDGQGNYNEQFF. The CDR3 region has the DNA TGCGCCAGCAGCCAAGACGGACAGGGAAACTACAATGAGCAGTTCTTC.

This chain uses TRBV19 with TRBJ2-5; D remains ambiguous. The V end was cut by 5 bases, the J end by 5 bases, with 12 bases between. CDR1 and CDR2 from the germline V gene are LNHDA and SQIVND (reference sequence). CDR3 length: 13 residues. CDR3 sequence: CASSWSDSETQYF. The CDR3 nucleotides are TGTGCCAGTAGTTGGTCCGACTCGGAGACCCAGTACTTC. Drawing the rest from reference TRBV19 and TRBJ2-5, the complete variable domain is DGGITQSPKYLFRKEGQNVTLSCEQNLNHDAMYWYRQDPGQGLRLIYYSQIVNDFQKGDIAEGYSVSREKKESFPLTVTSAQKNPTAFYLCASSWSDSETQYFGPGTRLLVL.

This rearrangement joins TRBV11-2 to TRBJ1-1; D possibly corresponds to TRBD1 (5 bases). The V end was cut by 2 bases, the J end by 5 bases, with 21 bases between. CDR3 length equals 17 residues. Germline assignment: CDR1 SGHAT and CDR2 FQNNGV. The CDR3 reads CASSLSRSGPGRTEAFF. DNA of the CDR3: TGTGCCAGCAGCTTAAGTCGGTCAGGCCCAGGGAGGACTGAAGCTTTCTTT.

The chain is built from TRBV11-2 and TRBJ2-1; D is undetermined. CDR1 and CDR2 from the germline V gene are SGHAT and FQNNGV. This CDR3 spans 15 amino acids. The ends were cut back, 2 bases at V and 5 bases at J, with 13 bases in the middle. CDR3 region: CASSLSAASNNEQFF. CDR3 in DNA: TGTGCCAGCAGCTTATCCGCGGCAAGCAACAATGAGCAGTTCTTC.

This rearrangement joins TRBV30 to TRBJ2-7; 8 bases agree with TRBD1. The V gene's germline CDR1 is GTSNPN and CDR2 SVGIG (reference sequence). CDR3 length: 14 residues. Germline trimming cut 6 bases from V and 0 bases from J; bases unmatched to any gene: 7. CDR3 amino acids: CACNDRGFSYEQYF. In nucleotides, the CDR3 is TGTGCCTGCAATGACAGGGGCTTCTCCTACGAGCAGTACTTC.

This chain links TRBV6-5 with TRBJ1-2; D not certain. This CDR3 spans 13 amino acids. V was cut by 4 bases and J by 5 bases, with 11 bases left in between. Germline loops: CDR1 MNHEY, CDR2 SVGAGI. CDR3 amino acids: CASSSRRFYGYTF. The CDR3 region has the DNA TGTGCCAGCAGTTCGAGGCGATTTTATGGCTACACCTTC.

The chain combines TRBV7-3 with TRBJ2-3; 13 bases are a match to TRBD2. This CDR3 region has 16 residues. Germline V CDR1 and CDR2: SGHTA, FQGTGA. V gave up 4 bases and J gave up 1 base; unmatched junction bases: 2. CDR3 loop: CASSSGLAGGTDTQYF. In nucleotides, the CDR3 is TGTGCCAGCAGCTCCGGACTAGCGGGAGGCACAGATACGCAGTATTTT. The full variable domain, rest sourced from reference TRBV7-3 and TRBJ2-3, is GAGVSQTPSNKVTEKGKYVELRCDPISGHTALYWYRQSLGQGPEFLIYFQGTGAADDSGLPNDRFFAVRPEGSVSTLKIQRTERGDSAVYLCASSSGLAGGTDTQYFGPGTRLTVL.

The chain is built from TRBV2 and TRBJ1-6; D is possibly TRBD1 (5 bases). Per germline, CDR1 SNHLY and CDR2 FYNNEI. V was shortened by 7 bases and J by 0 bases, with 13 bases between the two germline ends. This CDR3 is built from 16 residues. CDR3 sequence reads: CASKETAFSYNSPLHF. In DNA, the CDR3 is TGTGCCAGCAAGGAGACAGCTTTCTCCTATAATTCACCCCTCCACTTT.

This chain joins TRBV6-5 and TRBJ1-1; D is perhaps TRBD1 (5 bases). Germline V CDR1 and CDR2: MNHEY, SVGAGI. The CDR3 sequence is 11 residues long. Trimming took off 7 bases at V and 5 bases at J, with 8 bases between the two ends. The CDR3 DNA follows: TGTGCCAGCACGGGGGTGACTGAAGCTTTCTTT. Residues: CASTGVTEAFF.